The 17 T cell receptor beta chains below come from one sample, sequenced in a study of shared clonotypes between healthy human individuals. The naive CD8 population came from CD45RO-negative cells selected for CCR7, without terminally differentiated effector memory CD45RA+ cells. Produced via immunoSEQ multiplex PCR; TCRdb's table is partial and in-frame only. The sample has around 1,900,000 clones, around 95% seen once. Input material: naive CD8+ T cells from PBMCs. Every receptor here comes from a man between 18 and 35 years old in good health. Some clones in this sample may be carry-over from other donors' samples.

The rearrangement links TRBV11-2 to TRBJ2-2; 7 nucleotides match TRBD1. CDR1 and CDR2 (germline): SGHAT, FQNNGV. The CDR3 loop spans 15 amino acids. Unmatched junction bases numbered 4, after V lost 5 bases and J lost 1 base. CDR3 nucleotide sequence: TGTGCCAGCAGCACCCGACAGGGGAACACCGGGGAGCTGTTTTTT. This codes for CASSTRQGNTGELFF.

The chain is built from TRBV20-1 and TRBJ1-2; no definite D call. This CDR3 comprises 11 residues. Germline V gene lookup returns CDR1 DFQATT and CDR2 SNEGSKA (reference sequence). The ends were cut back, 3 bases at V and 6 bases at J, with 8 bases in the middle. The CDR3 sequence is CSARLTDGYTF. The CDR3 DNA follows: TGCAGTGCTAGGTTGACGGATGGCTACACCTTC.

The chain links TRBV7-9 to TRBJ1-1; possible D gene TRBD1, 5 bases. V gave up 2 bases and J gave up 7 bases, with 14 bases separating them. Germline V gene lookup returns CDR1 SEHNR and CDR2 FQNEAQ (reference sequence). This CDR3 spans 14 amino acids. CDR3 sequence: CASSLPPGLGEAFF. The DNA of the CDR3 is TGTGCCAGCAGCTTACCCCCAGGGTTGGGTGAAGCTTTCTTT.

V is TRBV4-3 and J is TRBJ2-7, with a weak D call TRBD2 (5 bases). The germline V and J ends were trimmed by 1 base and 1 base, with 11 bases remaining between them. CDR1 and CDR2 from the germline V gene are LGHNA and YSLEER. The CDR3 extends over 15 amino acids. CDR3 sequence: CASSQAGGRSYEQYF. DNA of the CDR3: TGCGCCAGCAGCCAAGCTGGAGGCAGGTCCTACGAGCAGTACTTC.

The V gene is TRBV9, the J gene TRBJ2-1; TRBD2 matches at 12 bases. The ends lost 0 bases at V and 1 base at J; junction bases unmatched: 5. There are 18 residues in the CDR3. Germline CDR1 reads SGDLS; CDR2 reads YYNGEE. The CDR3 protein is CASSVATLAGGSYNEQFF. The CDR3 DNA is TGTGCCAGCAGCGTAGCTACACTAGCGGGAGGTTCCTACAATGAGCAGTTCTTC. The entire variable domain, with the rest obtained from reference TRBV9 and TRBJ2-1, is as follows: DSGVTQTPKHLITATGQRVTLRCSPRSGDLSVYWYQQSLDQGLQFLIQYYNGEERAKGNILERFSAQQFPDLHSELNLSSLELGDSALYFCASSVATLAGGSYNEQFFGPGTRLTVL.

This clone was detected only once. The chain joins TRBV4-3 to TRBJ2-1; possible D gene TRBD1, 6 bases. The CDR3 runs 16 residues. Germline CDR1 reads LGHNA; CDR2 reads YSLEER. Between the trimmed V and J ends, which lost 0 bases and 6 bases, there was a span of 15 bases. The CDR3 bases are TGCGCCAGCAGCCAAGATTTCCAGGGGTATGGCAATGAGCAGTTCTTC. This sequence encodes CASSQDFQGYGNEQFF.

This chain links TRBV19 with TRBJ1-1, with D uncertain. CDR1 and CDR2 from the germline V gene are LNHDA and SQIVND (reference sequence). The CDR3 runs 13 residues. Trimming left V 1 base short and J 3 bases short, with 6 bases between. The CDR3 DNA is TGTGCCAGTAGTATAGGGGCGGACACTGAAGCTTTCTTT. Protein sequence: CASSIGADTEAFF.

The CDR3 protein is CASTSSLYRAGETQYF. CDR3 in DNA: TGTGCCAGCACCTCATCCCTCTACAGGGCAGGAGAGACCCAGTACTTC. This chain uses TRBV7-8 with TRBJ2-5, with TRBD1 as a possible D gene (6 bases). Deletions cut 7 bases from V and 4 bases from J, with 22 bases between. From germline, CDR1 is SGHVS and CDR2 FQNEAQ. The CDR3 is 16 amino acids.

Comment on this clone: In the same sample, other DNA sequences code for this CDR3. CDR3 amino acids: CASSISRGNEQYF. In DNA form, the CDR3 reads TGTGCCAGTAGTATAAGCAGGGGGAACGAGCAGTACTTC. The V call is TRBV19, the J call TRBJ2-7; 7 bases fit TRBD1. The J segment lost 5 bases and the V segment lost 2 bases, leaving 3 bases of the junction unmatched. The CDR3 length is 13 residues. Per germline, CDR1 LNHDA and CDR2 SQIVND (reference sequence).

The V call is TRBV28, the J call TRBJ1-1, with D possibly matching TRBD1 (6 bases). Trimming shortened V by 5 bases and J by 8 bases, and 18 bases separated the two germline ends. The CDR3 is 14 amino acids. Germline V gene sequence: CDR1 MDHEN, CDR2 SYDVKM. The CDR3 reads CASSPGRGGLEAFF. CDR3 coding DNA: TGTGCCAGCAGTCCGGGAAGGGGGGGGCTGGAAGCTTTCTTT.

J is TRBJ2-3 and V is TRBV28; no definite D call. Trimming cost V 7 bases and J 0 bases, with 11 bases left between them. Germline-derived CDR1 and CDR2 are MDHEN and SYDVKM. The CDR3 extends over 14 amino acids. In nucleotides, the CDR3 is TGTGCCAGCACCTTAGTCGGCAGCACAGATACGCAGTATTTT. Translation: CASTLVGSTDTQYF.

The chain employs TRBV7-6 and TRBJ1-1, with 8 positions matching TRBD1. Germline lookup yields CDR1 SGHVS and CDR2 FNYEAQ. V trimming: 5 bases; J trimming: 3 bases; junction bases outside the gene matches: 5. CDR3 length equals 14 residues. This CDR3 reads CASSPDRVYTEAFF. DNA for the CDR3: TGTGCCAGCAGCCCGGACAGGGTTTACACTGAAGCTTTCTTT.

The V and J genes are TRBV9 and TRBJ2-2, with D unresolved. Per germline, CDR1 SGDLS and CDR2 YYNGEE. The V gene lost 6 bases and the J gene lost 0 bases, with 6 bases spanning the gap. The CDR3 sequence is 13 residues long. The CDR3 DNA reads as TGTGCCAGCACAAGCTCGAACACCGGGGAGCTGTTTTTT. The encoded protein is CASTSSNTGELFF.

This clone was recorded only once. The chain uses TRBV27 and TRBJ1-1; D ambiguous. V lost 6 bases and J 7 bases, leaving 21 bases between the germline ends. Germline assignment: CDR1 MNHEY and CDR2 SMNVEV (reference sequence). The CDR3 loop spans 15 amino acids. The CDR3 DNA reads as TGTGCCAGCAGGCAGTATTATGGGGAGGCCCTTGAAGCTTTCTTT. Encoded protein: CASRQYYGEALEAFF.

Here the CDR3 reads CASSLGGAKETQYF. CDR3 in DNA: TGTGCCAGCAGCTTAGGTGGCGCTAAAGAGACCCAGTACTTC. The chain has TRBV7-9 and TRBJ2-5, with D hard to call. Trimming removed 1 base at V and 3 bases at J, with 9 bases between. The CDR3 is 14 amino acids. Germline V CDR1 and CDR2: SEHNR, FQNEAQ (reference sequence). The variable domain in full, with the rest retrieved from reference TRBV7-9 and TRBJ2-5, is DTGVSQNPRHKITKRGQNVTFRCDPISEHNRLYWYRQTLGQGPEFLTYFQNEAQLEKSRLLSDRFSAERPKGSFSTLEIQRTEQGDSAMYLCASSLGGAKETQYFGPGTRLLVL.

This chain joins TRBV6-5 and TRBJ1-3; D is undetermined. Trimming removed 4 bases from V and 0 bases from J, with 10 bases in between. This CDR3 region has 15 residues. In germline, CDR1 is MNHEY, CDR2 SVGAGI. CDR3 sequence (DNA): TGTGCCAGCAGTTCCGGGGTCTACTCTGGAAACACCATATATTTT. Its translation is CASSSGVYSGNTIYF.

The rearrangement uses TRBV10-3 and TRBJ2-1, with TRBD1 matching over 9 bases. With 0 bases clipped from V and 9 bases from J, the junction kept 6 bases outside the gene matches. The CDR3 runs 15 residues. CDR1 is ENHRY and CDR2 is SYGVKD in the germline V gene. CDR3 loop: CAISESVQGAIEQFF. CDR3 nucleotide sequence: TGTGCCATCAGTGAGTCGGTACAGGGGGCTATTGAGCAGTTCTTC.